This TCR beta chain was documented in a study of shared clonotypes between healthy human individuals. This clone was detected only a few times. Its specificity is not known. Study findings and constraints: Generation probabilities were higher for clonotypes shared across all four sorted-subset donors than for unshared ones.

There were no recent acute infections or vaccinations among the donors, who were healthy HIV-negative adults. The germline V gene has CDR1 LNHNV and CDR2 YYDKDF (reference sequence). There are 13 residues in the CDR3. V gave up 0 bases and J gave up 1 base, with 3 bases separating them. Original processing methods: Filtering was not the same, since immunoSEQ gave junction-only sequences without quality scores. Using immunoSEQ multiplex PCR, the repertoire was profiled, and TCRdb retains in-frame clones only, with some absent. The V and J calls and clone size are taken from that table; D and trimming were inferred from the DNA. The sample carries around 370,000 clones, about 96% recorded once.

The V and J genes are TRBV15 and TRBJ1-1; D call uncertain. The origin of this receptor is a man younger than 45 in good health. The sequenced sample consisted of memory CD8+ T cells sorted from blood. Described subset: CD45RO+ cells pooled with CCR7-negative TemRA cells. This chain's CDR3 is CATSRDRNTEAFF. The CDR3 DNA is TGTGCCACCAGCAGAGACAGGAACACTGAAGCTTTCTTT.